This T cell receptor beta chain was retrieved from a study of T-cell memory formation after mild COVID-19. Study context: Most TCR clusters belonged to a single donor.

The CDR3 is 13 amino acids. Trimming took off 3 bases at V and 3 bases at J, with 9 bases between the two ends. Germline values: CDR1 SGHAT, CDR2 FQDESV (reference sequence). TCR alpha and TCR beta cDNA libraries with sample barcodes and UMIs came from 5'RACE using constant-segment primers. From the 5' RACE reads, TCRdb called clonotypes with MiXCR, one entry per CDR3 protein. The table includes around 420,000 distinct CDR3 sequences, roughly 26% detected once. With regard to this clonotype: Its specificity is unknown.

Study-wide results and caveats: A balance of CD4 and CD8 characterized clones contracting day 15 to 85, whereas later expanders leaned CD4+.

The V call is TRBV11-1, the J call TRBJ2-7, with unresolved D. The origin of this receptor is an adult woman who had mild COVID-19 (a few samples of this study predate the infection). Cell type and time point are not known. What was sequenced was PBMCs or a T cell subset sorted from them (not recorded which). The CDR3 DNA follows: TGTGCCAGCAGCTTTTGGGCAGACTACGAGCAGTACTTC. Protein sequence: CASSFWADYEQYF.